The 5 T cell receptor beta chains presented below share a single source sample, sequenced in a study of PD-1 blockade in classical Hodgkin lymphoma. Every patient experienced relapse after autologous stem cell transplantation, and brentuximab vedotin exposure varied. The table came from immunoSEQ multiplex PCR; TCRdb's copy has only in-frame clones and leaves some out. The sample comprises around 20,000 clones, 65% to 85% of which are singletons, and roughly 8.3% rests with the top ten. The starting material was peripheral blood mononuclear cells (PBMCs), obtained before the second cycle of nivolumab. These receptors all stem from a human donor with classical Hodgkin lymphoma.

The CDR3 region has the DNA TGTGCCAGCAGTTTAGGCCGGGTCCCCAAAGAGACCCAGTACTTC. Protein: CASSLGRVPKETQYF. This chain uses TRBV28 with TRBJ2-5; D is ambiguous. V was pared by 2 bases and J by 3 bases, with 13 bases between. This CDR3 spans 15 amino acids. Germline lookup yields CDR1 MDHEN and CDR2 SYDVKM.

The chain has TRBV27 and TRBJ1-3; D gene uncertain. CDR3 length equals 13 residues. CDR1 and CDR2 from the germline V gene are MNHEY and SMNVEV (reference sequence). V dropped 6 bases and J dropped 5 bases, with 11 bases sitting between them. CDR3 sequence reads: CASRGIGRNTIYF. Here the CDR3 DNA reads TGTGCCAGCAGAGGTATCGGCAGAAACACCATATATTTT.

The chain recombines TRBV25-1 with TRBJ2-6; TRBD1 matches 7 bases. This CDR3 spans 16 amino acids. The junction had 4 bases not matched to a gene; V was cut back by 5 bases and J by 0 bases. Germline values: CDR1 MGHDK, CDR2 SYGVNS. The CDR3, as DNA: TGTGCCAGCAGTAGGGACAGCTCCTCTGGGGCCAACGTCCTGACTTTC. It codes for CASSRDSSSGANVLTF. The whole variable domain, filled in from reference TRBV25-1 and TRBJ2-6, reads EADIYQTPRYLVIGTGKKITLECSQTMGHDKMYWYQQDPGMELHLIHYSYGVNSTEKGDLSSESTVSRIRTEHFPLTLESARPSHTSQYLCASSRDSSSGANVLTFGAGSRLTVL.

The gene calls are TRBV19 and TRBJ1-5, with no clear D. The ends were cut back, 3 bases at V and 3 bases at J, with 9 bases in the middle. CDR3 length: 14 residues. Germline CDR1 is LNHDA and CDR2 is SQIVND (reference sequence). CDR3 coding DNA: TGTGCCAGTAGTATGAACGGTCTCAATCAGCCCCAGCATTTT. Protein: CASSMNGLNQPQHF.

The DNA of the CDR3 is TGCGCCAGCAGCTTGGTAGGGAACTCCTACGAGCAGTACTTC. Protein: CASSLVGNSYEQYF. This rearrangement joins TRBV5-1 to TRBJ2-7; D is undetermined. Germline V gene sequence: CDR1 SGHRS, CDR2 YFSETQ. This CDR3 contains 14 residues. Between the trimmed V and J ends, which lost 0 bases and 0 bases, there was a span of 7 bases.